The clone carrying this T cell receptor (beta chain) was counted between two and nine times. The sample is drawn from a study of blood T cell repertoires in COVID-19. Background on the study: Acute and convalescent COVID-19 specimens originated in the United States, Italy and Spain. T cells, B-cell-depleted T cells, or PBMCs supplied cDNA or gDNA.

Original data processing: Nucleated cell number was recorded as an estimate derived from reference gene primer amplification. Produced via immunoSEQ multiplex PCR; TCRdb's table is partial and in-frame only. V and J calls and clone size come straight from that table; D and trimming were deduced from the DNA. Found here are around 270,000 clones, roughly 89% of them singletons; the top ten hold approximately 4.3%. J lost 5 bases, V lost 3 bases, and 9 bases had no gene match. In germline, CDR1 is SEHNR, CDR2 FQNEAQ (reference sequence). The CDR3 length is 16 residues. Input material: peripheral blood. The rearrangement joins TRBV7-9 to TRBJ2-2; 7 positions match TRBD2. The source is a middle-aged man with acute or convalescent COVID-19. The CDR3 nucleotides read TGTGCCAGCAGCTTTAAACTCCCGGGGGGTACCGGGGAGCTGTTTTTT. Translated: CASSFKLPGGTGELFF.